The next 15 T cell receptor beta chains were all read from a single sample in a study of CD8 T cells in Susac syndrome. It was with random hexamers that 0.5 to 1 ug RNA was reverse transcribed. TCRdb called the immunoSEQ multiplex PCR reads again in MiXCR, with one record for every CDR3 protein. The sample lists tens of thousands of distinct CDR3 sequences; approximately 94% were seen once. Sequenced: CD8+ T cells from PBMCs. These receptors were taken from a human donor in good health.

This clonotype was counted once. The rearrangement joins TRBV27 to TRBJ2-1; D ambiguous. The CDR3 totals 15 residues. The germline V gene has CDR1 MNHEY and CDR2 SMNVEV (reference sequence). V was pared by 8 bases and J by 2 bases, with 16 bases between. DNA for the CDR3: TGTGCCAGCTCCAGGTATTCGAATCCCTACAATGAGCAGTTCTTC. The encoded protein is CASSRYSNPYNEQFF.

The rearrangement uses TRBV29-1 and TRBJ2-7, with D maybe TRBD1 (5 bases). Between the trimmed V and J ends, which lost 7 bases and 1 base, there was a span of 14 bases. CDR3 length equals 13 residues. The germline CDR1 and CDR2 sequences are SQVTM and ANQGSEA. The CDR3 sequence is CSAAHDRSYEQYF. The CDR3 bases are TGCAGCGCAGCTCATGACAGATCCTACGAGCAGTACTTC.

The chain has TRBV4-2 and TRBJ2-5; possible D gene TRBD2, 6 bases. Germline V gene sequence: CDR1 LGHNA, CDR2 YNFKEQ. Deletions cut 1 base from V and 9 bases from J, with 12 bases between. This CDR3 is 13 amino acids long. The CDR3 reads CASSQVGERAQYF. CDR3 DNA sequence: TGTGCCAGCAGCCAAGTTGGAGAGCGGGCCCAGTACTTC.

The V and J genes are TRBV27 and TRBJ2-1, with D perhaps matching TRBD2 (5 bases). The CDR3 has 15 residues. Looked up from germline, CDR1 is MNHEY and CDR2 is SMNVEV (reference sequence). V was cut by 3 bases and J by 1 base, with 10 bases left in between. CDR3 in amino acids: CASSLYGNSYNEQFF. The CDR3 coding sequence is TGTGCCAGCAGTTTGTACGGGAATTCCTACAATGAGCAGTTCTTC.

The chain has TRBV6-4 and TRBJ1-5; D is unresolved. Trimming took 0 bases from V and 2 from J, leaving 8 bases between them. The length of the CDR3 is 15 residues. CDR1 is MRHNA, CDR2 SNTAGT, per germline. CDR3 sequence: CASSDSTLGNQPQHF. The CDR3 coding sequence is TGTGCCAGCAGTGACTCGACACTTGGCAATCAGCCCCAGCATTTT.

The chain is built from TRBV6-2 or TRBV6-3 and TRBJ2-3; D unclear. Germline assignment: CDR1 MNHEY and CDR2 SVGEGT. The CDR3 length is 11 residues. V gave up 6 bases and J gave up 4 bases, with 5 bases separating them. CDR3 sequence reads: CASSEADTQYF. The CDR3 coding sequence is TGTGCCAGCAGCGAGGCAGATACGCAGTATTTT.

The rearrangement joins TRBV7-9 to TRBJ1-4, with 8 bases fitting TRBD1. The J segment lost 4 bases and the V segment lost 4 bases, leaving 2 bases of the junction unmatched. CDR3 length: 14 residues. The germline V gene encodes CDR1 SEHNR and CDR2 FQNEAQ (reference sequence). DNA of the CDR3: TGTGCCAGCAGCTCGGACAGGGATAATGAAAAACTGTTTTTT. Translation gives CASSSDRDNEKLFF. The variable domain in full, with the rest retrieved from reference TRBV7-9 and TRBJ1-4, is DTGVSQNPRHKITKRGQNVTFRCDPISEHNRLYWYRQTLGQGPEFLTYFQNEAQLEKSRLLSDRFSAERPKGSFSTLEIQRTEQGDSAMYLCASSSDRDNEKLFFGSGTQLSVL.

This clonotype was counted once. This chain joins TRBV27 and TRBJ2-2; 8 nucleotides align to TRBD1. CDR3 length equals 15 residues. The junction had 6 bases not matched to a gene; V was cut back by 4 bases and J by 5 bases. Germline assignment: CDR1 MNHEY and CDR2 SMNVEV (reference sequence). The CDR3: CASSSGTGGTGELFF. CDR3 sequence (DNA): TGTGCCAGCAGTTCCGGGACAGGAGGGACCGGGGAGCTGTTTTTT.

The chain joins TRBV13 to TRBJ1-6, with 10 bases matching TRBD1. The CDR3 contains 15 residues. With 1 base clipped from V and 10 bases from J, the junction kept 4 bases outside the gene matches. Per the germline V gene, CDR1 is PRHDT and CDR2 is FYEKMQ (reference sequence). CDR3 DNA: TGTGCCAGCAGCTTAGCGACAGGGGGCAAGTCACCCCTCCACTTT. This encodes CASSLATGGKSPLHF.

The V and J genes are TRBV6-4 and TRBJ2-7, with D perhaps matching TRBD1 (5 bases). V was cut by 8 bases and J by 3 bases, with 17 bases left in between. The CDR3 loop spans 14 amino acids. The germline V gene encodes CDR1 MRHNA and CDR2 SNTAGT. The CDR3, as DNA: TGTGCCAGCGTCCCTGACAGCGTCTTCTACGAGCAGTACTTC. It specifies CASVPDSVFYEQYF.

V and J are TRBV18 and TRBJ2-3; TRBD2 aligns across 12 bases. The germline CDR1 and CDR2 sequences are KGHSH and LQKENI. CDR3 size: 17 residues. V lost 3 bases, J lost 2 bases, and 6 bases stayed unmatched. Here the CDR3 reads CASSPTGLAGPTDTQYF. The CDR3 nucleotides read TGTGCCAGCTCACCGACAGGACTAGCGGGACCCACAGATACGCAGTATTTT.

V usage is TRBV9 and J usage is TRBJ2-5, with 9 bases that match TRBD2. This CDR3 comprises 16 residues. The J segment lost 5 bases and the V segment lost 3 bases, leaving 11 bases of the junction unmatched. Germline values: CDR1 SGDLS, CDR2 YYNGEE. The CDR3 region has the DNA TGTGCCAGCAGCGAAAGCTCAGCGGGGGGCCGGGAGACCCAGTACTTC. Translating it yields CASSESSAGGRETQYF.

The chain carries TRBV6-2 or TRBV6-3 and TRBJ2-7, with a tentative D call TRBD2 (6 bases). The germline V gene encodes CDR1 MNHEY and CDR2 SVGEGT. Trimming left V 2 bases short and J 3 bases short, with 14 bases between. This CDR3 comprises 15 residues. Written as DNA, the CDR3 is TGTGCCAGCAGTTACGGTCAGGGAGGTTACTACGAGCAGTACTTC. Its protein product is CASSYGQGGYYEQYF.

V is TRBV29-1 and J is TRBJ2-3; D gene unclear. The CDR3 has 10 residues. Germline CDR1 SQVTM, CDR2 ANQGSEA. V was trimmed by 5 bases and J by 3 bases, leaving 3 bases between them. The CDR3 region is CSVLTDTQYF. Here the CDR3 DNA reads TGCAGCGTTCTTACAGATACGCAGTATTTT.

This chain uses TRBV7-3 with TRBJ2-1; a possible D gene is TRBD1 (5 bases). The germline CDR1 and CDR2 sequences are SGHTA and FQGTGA. The CDR3 has 16 amino acids. Trimming took off 4 bases at V and 5 bases at J, with 18 bases between the two ends. DNA for the CDR3: TGTGCCAGCAGCTCCGCTGGTGGCAGGGCCAACAATGAGCAGTTCTTC. It codes for CASSSAGGRANNEQFF.